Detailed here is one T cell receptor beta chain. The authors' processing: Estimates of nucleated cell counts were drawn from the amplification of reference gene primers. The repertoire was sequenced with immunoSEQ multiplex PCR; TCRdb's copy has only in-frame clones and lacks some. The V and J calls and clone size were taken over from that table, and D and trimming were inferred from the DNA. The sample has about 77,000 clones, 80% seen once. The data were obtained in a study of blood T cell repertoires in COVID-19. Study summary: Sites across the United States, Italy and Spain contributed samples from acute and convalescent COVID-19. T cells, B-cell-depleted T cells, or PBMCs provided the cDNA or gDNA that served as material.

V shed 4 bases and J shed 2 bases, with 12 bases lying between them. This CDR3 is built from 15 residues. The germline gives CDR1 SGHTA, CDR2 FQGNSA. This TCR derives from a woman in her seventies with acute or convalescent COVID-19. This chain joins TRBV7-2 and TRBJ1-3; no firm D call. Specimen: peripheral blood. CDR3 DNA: TGTGCCAGCAGCTCGCTATCCTTTCCTGGAAACACCATATATTTT. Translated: CASSSLSFPGNTIYF.